This is a list of T cell receptor beta chains from one sample in a study of blood T cell repertoires in COVID-19. Repertoires were generated with immunoSEQ multiplex PCR, while TCRdb's copy carries only in-frame clones and drops some. This sample has fewer than 350,000 clones, with roughly nine tenths found just once. What was sequenced was peripheral blood. The receptors stem from a woman aged 55-70 years with COVID-19, enrolled during active disease. Each CDR3 is given with its conserved first and last residue. D genes are given only for firm matches. The size entry is marked missing in some rows and otherwise reads once, few, many or a size class.

TRBJ2-7 TRBV4-2 NA TRBD2 TGTGCCAGCAGCCTCCAACCCCTAGGACTAGCGGGGGGTGTGTACGAGCAGTACTTC CASSLQPLGLAGGVYEQYF
TRBJ2-5 TRBV5-1 NA NA TGCGCCAGCAGCTTGGCCACCCAGAGGGGGCAAGAGACCCAGTACTTC CASSLATQRGQETQYF
TRBJ2-3 TRBV9 NA TRBD2 TGTGCCAGCAGCGTAACCAGCGGGAGACGCACAGATACGCAGTATTTT CASSVTSGRRTDTQYF
TRBJ2-1 TRBV11-3 NA TRBD1 TGTGCCAGCAGCTCCGGGACAGGGGGCTACAATGAGCAGTTCTTC CASSSGTGGYNEQFF
TRBJ1-4 TRBV10-3 NA NA TGTGCCATCAGTGATGATGTACTAACTAATGAAAAACTGTTTTTT CAISDDVLTNEKLFF
TRBJ2-1 TRBV5-4 NA TRBD1 TGTGCCAGCAGTTCCGGGACAGGCAGATACAATGAGCAGTTCTTC CASSSGTGRYNEQFF
TRBJ1-2 TRBV2 NA TRBD1 TGTGCCAGCAGGCCTCCGGGACAGGGAAACTCTGGCTACACCTTC CASRPPGQGNSGYTF
TRBJ1-1 TRBV5-4 NA TRBD1 TGTGCCAGCAGTTCGACAGGGGGCACGACTGAAGCTTTCTTT CASSSTGGTTEAFF
TRBJ1-5 TRBV30 NA NA TGTGCCTGGAGTGTACAGGCTTCTGGGAATCAGCCCCAGCATTTT CAWSVQASGNQPQHF
TRBJ1-5 TRBV19 few TRBD1 TGTGCCACCGTCGAGGGACAGGTAAATCAGCCCCAGCATTTT CATVEGQVNQPQHF
TRBJ1-5 TRBV5-1 NA TRBD1 TGCGCCAGCAGCTTGCAGGCAGGGGGCGGGCAGCCCCAGCATTTT CASSLQAGGGQPQHF
TRBJ2-3 TRBV7-3 NA NA TGTGCCAGCAGCTCCCGGGACTTAACAGATACGCAGTATTTT CASSSRDLTDTQYF
TRBJ1-3 TRBV6-5 NA NA TGTGCCAGCAGTAGAATCAGGGGAGCCGGAAACACCATATATTTT CASSRIRGAGNTIYF
TRBJ1-1 TRBV9 NA TRBD1 TGTGCCAGCAGCCCCGGTAGGGGGCGGACTGAAGCTTTCTTT CASSPGRGRTEAFF
TRBJ2-5 TRBV3-1/TRBV3-2 once TRBD2 TGTGCCAGCAGCCAAGATGGGCTAGCGGGGGCAAAAGAGACCCAGTACTTC CASSQDGLAGAKETQYF
TRBJ2-3 TRBV4-2 NA NA TGTGCCAGCAGCCAGAGCTATGCAGATACGCAGTATTTT CASSQSYADTQYF
TRBJ1-2 TRBV15 NA NA TGTGCCACCAGTATTTACAGGAGTCTATGGGGCTACACCTTC CATSIYRSLWGYTF
TRBJ1-5 TRBV2 NA NA TGTGCCAGCAGTGAAGGGCAGGTGGTTAGCAATCAGCCCCAGCATTTT CASSEGQVVSNQPQHF
TRBJ1-6 TRBV25-1 NA NA TGTGCCAGCAGTGGTAGGACAGTGAGCTCCTATAATTCACCCCTCCACTTT CASSGRTVSSYNSPLHF
TRBJ1-2 TRBV7-6 NA TRBD1 TGTGCCAGCAGCTTGGGGGGACAGGGGGCCGGTGGCTACACCTTC CASSLGGQGAGGYTF
TRBJ2-7 TRBV2 NA NA TGTGCCAGCACCCCGGGATGGGACGAGCAGTACTTC CASTPGWDEQYF
TRBJ1-2 TRBV25-1 NA NA TGTGCCAGCAGTGAACCAGGGGATGTTAACTATGGCTACACCTTC CASSEPGDVNYGYTF
TRBJ1-1 TRBV5-1 once TRBD1 TGCGCCAGCAGCTTGGAGGGACAGGGACCCACTGAAGCTTTCTTT CASSLEGQGPTEAFF
TRBJ1-5 TRBV4-2 once TRBD1 TGTGCCAGCAGCCTCAGGGCAGGGGGAGATCCCCGGGATCAGCCCCAGCATTTT CASSLRAGGDPRDQPQHF
TRBJ1-3 TRBV5-5 few TRBD1 TGTGCCAGCAGCTTGGTAGGGACAGGGGGCCGAGACACCATATATTTT CASSLVGTGGRDTIYF
TRBJ2-5 TRBV3-1/TRBV3-2 NA NA TGTGCCAGCAACCGCGGGGGCCTGACCCAGTACTTC CASNRGGLTQYF
TRBJ2-5 TRBV6-5 NA TRBD2 TGTGCCAGCACCCTAGCGGGGGCAGCAGGTACCCAGTACTTC CASTLAGAAGTQYF
TRBJ1-5 TRBV2 NA NA TGTGCCAGCGGGGGACTTAGCTCGGATCAGCCCCAGCATTTT CASGGLSSDQPQHF
TRBJ1-1 TRBV27 few NA TGTGCCAGCAGTGAATTGGGGTTCGGGACATCCAAGACTGAAGCTTTCTTT CASSELGFGTSKTEAFF
TRBJ1-2 TRBV5-1 NA NA TGCGCCAGCTACGAGACAGGAAACTATGGCTACACCTTC CASYETGNYGYTF
TRBJ1-2 TRBV5-1 NA NA TGCGCCAGCAGCTTGGGGAACAGCTATGGCTACACCTTC CASSLGNSYGYTF
TRBJ1-5 TRBV7-8 few TRBD1 TGTGCCAGCAGCTTAGACAGGGGGACAGGACAGCCCCAGCATTTT CASSLDRGTGQPQHF
TRBJ1-2 TRBV14 once TRBD1 TGTGCCAGCAGCCAATGGGGACAGGGAAATGGCTACACCTTC CASSQWGQGNGYTF
TRBJ2-7 TRBV27 NA TRBD1 TGTGCCAGCCGAAATCCGGGACAGAGATACGAGCAGTACTTC CASRNPGQRYEQYF
TRBJ2-3 TRBV27 NA NA TGTGCCAGCAGCCGATGGGGGCTAGCGGCAAGCACAGATACGCAGTATTTT CASSRWGLAASTDTQYF
TRBJ1-5 TRBV2 few TRBD1 TGTGCCAGCAGCGGGGGACAGGGCGGCAATCAGCCCCAGCATTTT CASSGGQGGNQPQHF
TRBJ1-4 TRBV28 few TRBD1 TGTGCCAGCAGTCCCCGGACAGGGGGTCTCGAAAAACTGTTTTTT CASSPRTGGLEKLFF
TRBJ2-2 TRBV24-1 NA NA TGTGCCACCAGTGATCGGCAGGGAATCGGCGGGGAGCTGTTTTTT CATSDRQGIGGELFF
TRBJ2-7 TRBV6-5 NA TRBD1 TGTGCCAGCAGTTTTAGACAGGGGGTATTCGGGGAGCAGTACTTC CASSFRQGVFGEQYF
TRBJ2-1 TRBV19 NA NA TGTGCCAGTAGATTGGACGGGAGCTCCTACAATGAGCAGTTCTTC CASRLDGSSYNEQFF
TRBJ2-1 TRBV5-1 NA NA TGCGCCAGCAGCTTGGGGGGGCTCGGTTACAATGAGCAGTTCTTC CASSLGGLGYNEQFF
TRBJ2-7 TRBV28 few TRBD1 TGTGCCAGTATACGACAGGGGGCGGACTACGAGCAGTACTTC CASIRQGADYEQYF